This entry concerns a single T cell receptor beta chain. Measured with immunoSEQ multiplex PCR; TCRdb has only the in-frame clones, and not every one. Among 60,000 to 80,000 clones listed, about 90% were seen once. The data are from a study of T cell responses to AZD1222 COVID-19 vaccine. Germline V CDR1 and CDR2: SGHNT, YENEEA. V shed 5 bases and J shed 1 base, with 11 bases lying between them. This CDR3 is 15 amino acids long. The starting material was peripheral blood, obtained on day 0 of AZD1222 vaccination. This TCR derives from an adult in good health. The gene calls are TRBV11-3 and TRBJ2-2, with D unresolved. The CDR3 loop is CASSNSRGNTGELFF. CDR3 coding DNA: TGTGCCAGCAGCAATAGTCGCGGGAACACCGGGGAGCTGTTTTTT.